The 12 T cell receptor beta chains listed next were all sequenced from one sample in a study of regulatory T cells in long-lasting Graves disease. Time point of the sample: newly diagnosed GD, antithyroid drugs for less than 3 months. After RNA was extracted from PBMCs, the TCR library was made from it. iRepertoire HTBI primers and Arm-PCR of CDR3 regions built TCR beta libraries. TCRdb re-called the multiplex PCR reads with MiXCR, one entry per CDR3 protein. Here the sample spans about 540,000 distinct CDR3 sequences, approximately 12% being singletons. These sequences were also reported in another study, on T cells in Graves' hyperthyroidism and ophthalmopathy.

Sequenced here: peripheral blood mononuclear cells (PBMCs), sampled at new diagnosis, from a patient treated with antithyroid drugs. These receptors were obtained from a man younger than 45 with Graves disease.

This clonotype turned up a few times. The genes are TRBV5-1 and TRBJ2-7; 7 nucleotides match TRBD2. V lost 4 bases, J lost 13 bases, and 8 bases stayed unmatched. The germline CDR1 and CDR2 sequences are SGHRS and YFSETQ. This CDR3 has 11 amino acids. In DNA form, the CDR3 reads TGCGCCAGCAGCCTTGGACTAGACACATACTTC. Translated: CASSLGLDTYF.

In this sample, this clonotype turned up many times. V is TRBV20-1 and J is TRBJ2-3; D possibly corresponds to TRBD1 (5 bases). Trimming left V 7 bases short and J 5 bases short, with 19 bases between. Germline loops: CDR1 DFQATT, CDR2 SNEGSKA (reference sequence). CDR3 size: 14 residues. For the CDR3, the DNA is TGCAGTGTAGGTCGAAGGGGCGCAGGAGATACGCAGTATTTT. Translating it yields CSVGRRGAGDTQYF.

This clonotype appeared a few times. The chain carries TRBV29-1 and TRBJ2-4, with no clear D. V was trimmed by 4 bases and J by 0 bases, leaving 4 bases between them. CDR1 and CDR2 (germline): SQVTM, ANQGSEA. This CDR3 is built from 12 residues. CDR3 nucleotides: TGCAGCGTTGGCGAAGCCAAAAACATTCAGTACTTC. Protein sequence: CSVGEAKNIQYF.

This sequence joins TRBV9 and TRBJ2-6; 10 positions match TRBD2. The germline gives CDR1 SGDLS, CDR2 YYNGEE. The trim removed 3 bases at V and 0 bases at J, leaving 12 bases unmatched. The CDR3 loop spans 20 amino acids. The CDR3 here is CASSAIAGGPGLSGANVLTF. The CDR3 region has the DNA TGTGCCAGCAGCGCCATAGCGGGAGGCCCGGGACTCTCTGGGGCCAACGTCCTGACTTTC.

This clonotype was seen at least ten times. This sequence joins TRBV20-1 and TRBJ2-7; TRBD1 matches at 8 bases. Per the germline V gene, CDR1 is DFQATT and CDR2 is SNEGSKA (reference sequence). V lost 6 bases and J lost 5; bases outside the gene matches: 9. The CDR3 totals 13 residues. In DNA, the CDR3 is TGCAGTGCAGAAGCAGGGGGCGCGGACGAGCAGTACTTC. Amino acids: CSAEAGGADEQYF.

This clonotype was found once. One base away lies a much larger clone, so this may be a sequencing read error. This chain uses TRBV5-1 with TRBJ1-2, with D perhaps TRBD1 (6 bases). This CDR3 spans 14 amino acids. The V end was cut by 4 bases, the J end by 6 bases, with 16 bases between. Germline V gene sequence: CDR1 SGHRS, CDR2 YFSETQ. This CDR3 is CASSRGPEGDGYTF. The CDR3 region has the DNA TGCGCCAGCAGCCGGGGACCCGAGGGGGATGGCTACACCTTC.

This clonotype was recorded many times. The V and J genes are TRBV10-3 and TRBJ2-1; D is perhaps TRBD2 (6 bases). Trimming pared 4 bases from V and 7 bases from J, leaving 11 bases between. The CDR3 sequence is 13 residues long. Per the germline V gene, CDR1 is ENHRY and CDR2 is SYGVKD. CDR3 DNA sequence: TGTGCCATCAGTGGGCGGGAACAGAATGAGCAGTTCTTC. Its translation: CAISGREQNEQFF.

This clonotype has a count of ten or more. The V gene is TRBV12-3 or TRBV12-4, the J gene TRBJ2-4, with 11 positions matching TRBD2. CDR3 size: 16 residues. The trim removed 5 bases at V and 0 bases at J, leaving 3 bases unmatched. The CDR3 spells CASSGTSGLAKNIQYF. The CDR3 coding sequence is TGTGCCAGCAGTGGGACTAGCGGATTAGCCAAAAACATTCAGTACTTC.

This clonotype has at least ten counts. The V call is TRBV12-3 or TRBV12-4, the J call TRBJ2-1, with D unclear. The CDR3 totals 14 residues. V was shortened by 6 bases and J by 5 bases, with 14 bases between the two germline ends. The CDR3 DNA follows: TGTGCCAGCAGCCCCTCGACTGTCAACAATGAGCAGTTCTTC. Translating it yields CASSPSTVNNEQFF.

The genes are TRBV6-4 and TRBJ2-1, with D perhaps matching TRBD1 (5 bases). Trimming stripped 4 bases from V and 4 bases from J, with 14 bases between. The CDR3 runs 15 residues. Germline V CDR1 and CDR2: MRHNA, SNTAGT. The CDR3 nucleotides read TGTGCCAGCAGTGTCCTTAAGACAGAATACAATGAGCAGTTCTTC. It encodes CASSVLKTEYNEQFF.

In its sample, this clonotype was seen a few times. The J gene is TRBJ2-7, the V gene TRBV15; D not resolved. The CDR3 consists of 14 residues. Germline-derived CDR1 and CDR2 are LNHNV and YYDKDF (reference sequence). V shed 0 bases and J shed 6 bases, with 12 bases lying between them. CDR3 sequence: CATSRDGRRSEQYF. The DNA for the CDR3 is TGTGCCACCAGCAGAGACGGACGTCGGTCCGAGCAGTACTTC.

This clonotype came up many times. This chain links TRBV11-3 with TRBJ1-1; D gene uncertain. Germline V CDR1 and CDR2: SGHNT, YENEEA. V lost 8 bases and J 10 bases, leaving 20 bases between the germline ends. The CDR3 length is 13 residues. The CDR3 reads CASSSSAGEGAFF. For the CDR3, the DNA is TGTGCCAGCTCCTCGAGTGCAGGAGAGGGAGCTTTCTTT. The whole variable domain, filled in from reference TRBV11-3 and TRBJ1-1, reads EAGVVQSPRYKIIEKKQPVAFWCNPISGHNTLYWYLQNLGQGPELLIRYENEEAVDDSQLPKDRFSAERLKGVDSTLKIQPAELGDSAVYLCASSSSAGEGAFFGQGTRLTVV.